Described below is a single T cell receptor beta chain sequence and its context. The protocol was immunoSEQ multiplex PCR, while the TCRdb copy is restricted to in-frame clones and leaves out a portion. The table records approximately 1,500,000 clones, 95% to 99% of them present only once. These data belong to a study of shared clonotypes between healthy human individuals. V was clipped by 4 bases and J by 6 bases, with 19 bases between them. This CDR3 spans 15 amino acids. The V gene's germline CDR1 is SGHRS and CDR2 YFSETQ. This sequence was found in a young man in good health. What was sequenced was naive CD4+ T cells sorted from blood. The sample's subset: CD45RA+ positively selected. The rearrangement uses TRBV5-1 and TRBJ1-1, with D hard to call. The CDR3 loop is CASSPRRAARAEAFF. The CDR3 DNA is TGCGCCAGCAGCCCCCGAAGAGCGGCCCGCGCTGAAGCTTTCTTT.